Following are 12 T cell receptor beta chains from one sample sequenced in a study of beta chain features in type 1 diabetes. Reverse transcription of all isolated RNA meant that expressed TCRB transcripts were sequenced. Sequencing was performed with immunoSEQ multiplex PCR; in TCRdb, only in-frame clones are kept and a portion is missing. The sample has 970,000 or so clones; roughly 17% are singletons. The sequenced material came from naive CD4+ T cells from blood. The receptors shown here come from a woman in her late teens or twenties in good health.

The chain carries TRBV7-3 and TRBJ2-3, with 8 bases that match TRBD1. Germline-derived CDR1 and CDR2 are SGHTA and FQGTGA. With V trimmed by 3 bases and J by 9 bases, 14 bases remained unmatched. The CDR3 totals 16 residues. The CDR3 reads CASSLNTHGTGGTQYF. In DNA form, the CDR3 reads TGTGCCAGCAGCTTGAACACCCACGGGACAGGTGGAACGCAGTATTTT. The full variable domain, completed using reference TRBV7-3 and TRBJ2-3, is GAGVSQTPSNKVTEKGKYVELRCDPISGHTALYWYRQSLGQGPEFLIYFQGTGAADDSGLPNDRFFAVRPEGSVSTLKIQRTERGDSAVYLCASSLNTHGTGGTQYFGPGTRLTVL.

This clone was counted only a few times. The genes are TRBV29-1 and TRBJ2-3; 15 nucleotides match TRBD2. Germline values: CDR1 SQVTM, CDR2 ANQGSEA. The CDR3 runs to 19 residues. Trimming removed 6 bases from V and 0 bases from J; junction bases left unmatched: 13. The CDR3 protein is CSVHGTSGRTTISTDTQYF. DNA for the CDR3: TGCAGCGTGCATGGGACTAGCGGGAGGACCACCATAAGCACAGATACGCAGTATTTT.

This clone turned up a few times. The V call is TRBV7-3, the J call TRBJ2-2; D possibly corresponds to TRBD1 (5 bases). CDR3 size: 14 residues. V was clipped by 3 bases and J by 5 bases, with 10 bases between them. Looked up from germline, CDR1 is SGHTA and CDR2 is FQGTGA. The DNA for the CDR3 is TGTGCCAGCAGCTTCGACGGACAAACCGGGGAGCTGTTTTTT. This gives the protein CASSFDGQTGELFF.

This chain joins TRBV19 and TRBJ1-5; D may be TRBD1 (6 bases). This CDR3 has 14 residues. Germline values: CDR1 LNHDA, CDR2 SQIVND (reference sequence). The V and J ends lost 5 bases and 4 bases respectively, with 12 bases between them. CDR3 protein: CASSVTGSNQPQHF. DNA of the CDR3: TGTGCCAGTAGTGTGACAGGTTCTAATCAGCCCCAGCATTTT.

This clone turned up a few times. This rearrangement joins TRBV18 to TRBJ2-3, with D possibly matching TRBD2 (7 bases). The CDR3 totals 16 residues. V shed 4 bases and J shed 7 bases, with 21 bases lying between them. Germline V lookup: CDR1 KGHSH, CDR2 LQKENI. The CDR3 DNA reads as TGTGCCAGCTCACAACAGGGCGGGAGCCTTATAAATACGCAGTATTTT. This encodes CASSQQGGSLINTQYF.

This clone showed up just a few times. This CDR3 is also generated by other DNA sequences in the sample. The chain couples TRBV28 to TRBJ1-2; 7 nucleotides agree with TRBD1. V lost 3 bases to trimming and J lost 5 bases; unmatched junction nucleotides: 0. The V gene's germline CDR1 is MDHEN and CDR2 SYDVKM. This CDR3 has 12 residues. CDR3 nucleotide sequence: TGTGCCAGCAGTTTGGGACAGTATGGCTACACCTTC. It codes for CASSLGQYGYTF.

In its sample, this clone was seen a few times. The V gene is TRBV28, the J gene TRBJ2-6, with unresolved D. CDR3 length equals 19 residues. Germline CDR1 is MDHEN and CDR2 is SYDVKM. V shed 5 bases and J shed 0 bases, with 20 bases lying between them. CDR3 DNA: TGTGCCAGCAGTCAAACCCCCGGGCGCCGGATCTCTGGGGCCAACGTCCTGACTTTC. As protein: CASSQTPGRRISGANVLTF.

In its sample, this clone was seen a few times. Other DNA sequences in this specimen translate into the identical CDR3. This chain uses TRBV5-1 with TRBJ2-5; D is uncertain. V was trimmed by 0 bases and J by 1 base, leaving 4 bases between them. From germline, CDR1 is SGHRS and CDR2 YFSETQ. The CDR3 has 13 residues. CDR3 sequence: CASSLGGQETQYF. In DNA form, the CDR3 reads TGCGCCAGCAGCTTGGGGGGCCAAGAGACCCAGTACTTC.

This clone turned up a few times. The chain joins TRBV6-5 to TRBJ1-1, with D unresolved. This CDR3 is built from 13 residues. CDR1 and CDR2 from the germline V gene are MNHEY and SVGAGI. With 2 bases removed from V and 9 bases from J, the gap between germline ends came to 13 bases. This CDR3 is CASSYGRGEKAFF. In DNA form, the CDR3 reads TGTGCCAGCAGTTACGGCCGCGGGGAGAAAGCTTTCTTT.

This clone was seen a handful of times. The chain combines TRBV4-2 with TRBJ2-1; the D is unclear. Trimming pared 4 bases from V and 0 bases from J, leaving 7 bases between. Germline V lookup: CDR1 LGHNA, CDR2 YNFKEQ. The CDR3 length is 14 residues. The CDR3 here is CASSLGSSYNEQFF. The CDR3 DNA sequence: TGTGCCAGCAGCCTAGGTAGCTCCTACAATGAGCAGTTCTTC.

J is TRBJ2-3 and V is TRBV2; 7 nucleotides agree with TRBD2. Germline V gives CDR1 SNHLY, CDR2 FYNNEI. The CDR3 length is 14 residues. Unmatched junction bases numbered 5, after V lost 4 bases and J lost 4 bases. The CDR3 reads CASSGASGSDTQYF. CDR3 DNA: TGTGCCAGCAGTGGGGCTAGCGGCTCAGATACGCAGTATTTT.

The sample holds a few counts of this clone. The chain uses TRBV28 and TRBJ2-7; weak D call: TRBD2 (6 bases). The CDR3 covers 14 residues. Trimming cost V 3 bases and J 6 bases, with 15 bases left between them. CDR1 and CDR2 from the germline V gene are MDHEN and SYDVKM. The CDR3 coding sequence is TGTGCCAGCAGTTTTGGGGCGGGAAACGGCGAGCAGTACTTC. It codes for CASSFGAGNGEQYF.